This TCR beta chain was captured by sequencing in a study of cytomegalovirus exposure and HLA in healthy donors (dated 2017 in TCRdb). Describing the broader study: In an earlier analysis of some 610 of the donors, 276 Gb of sequence data and approximately 120 million unique TCR beta sequences from about 179 million T cells were reported. Approximately 310 gigabases of sequencing data and approximately 85 million unique TCR sequences were included in an early release covering 550 to 800 HLA-typed donors. Of the roughly 390 genotyped donors, roughly 76% were placed in the genetic ancestry cluster associated with self-reported Caucasian donors. The study aimed to test whether cataloging public T cell receptors could reveal signatures of past pathogen exposure. Using immunosequencing, the study profiled T cell repertoires from 666 subjects and related those repertoires to cytomegalovirus serostatus. Along with the approximately 650-subject first cohort, a separate validation cohort of around 110 different subjects was used. High-throughput TCR immunosequencing, statistical association of individual TCRs with disease status, and machine learning were combined to predict cytomegalovirus infection status. A later analysis re-examined previously published TCR beta repertoires from roughly 720 donors and added high-resolution HLA genotyping to investigate patterns of TCR occurrence. Rather than using new phenotypic data, the later analysis identified candidate immune exposures from TCR beta sequences and from how often those sequences occurred across donors. To decide whether each TCR beta V gene segment behaved as functional or pseudogenic, an earlier analysis of some 600 of the donors relied on high-throughput TCR beta sequencing. Alongside the repertoire data, information on donor age, sex, ethnicity and CMV serostatus was compiled. A later genetic analysis took genome-wide SNP genotypes for about 55% of the roughly 670 donors and used that subset as a discovery cohort. All discovery cohort repertoires had been generated using a single sequencing platform. HLA typing included class I and class II loci at four-digit resolution. The number of typed donors differed by locus: roughly 629-640 for A, B, C, DRB1 and DQB1; some 500 for DQA1; over 600 for DPA1; and about 450 for DPB1. A handful of DR-DQ haplotypes were treated as single units for association and clustering because of strong linkage in the cohort. On average, about 200,000 unique TCR beta nucleotide sequences were sequenced per donor among some 430 genotyped donors of the cohort, with around 19% of those sequences being non-productive. Study-level results and caveats: When HLA alleles, especially DR and DQ, strongly co-occurred, attributing TCR associations to individual alleles was difficult. At a false discovery rate of 0.05, a later analysis linked around 15,000 TCR beta sequences to specific HLA alleles. The classifier was reported to diagnose cytomegalovirus status with high specificity and sensitivity in both the original and validation cohorts. Only TCR beta chains were sequenced in this cohort, and the absence of alpha or paired-chain data limited detectable features. In the study, 150 to 200 TCR beta chains were listed as associated with cytomegalovirus. Three of the identified cytomegalovirus-associated TCR beta chains were confirmed in vitro to be specific for cytomegalovirus antigens. Compared with equally common non-associated chains, HLA-associated TCR beta chains in a later analysis were more clonally expanded and had lower generation probabilities. A later analysis found that TCR association rates varied across HLA loci, with DRB1 alleles showing the most associated TCRs and HLA-C alleles the fewest. The authors suggested that the approach could potentially be extended to other disease states and immunological phenotypes. The earlier analysis of 450 to 700 of the donors excluded some 15 rarely observed V segments, including chromosome 9 orphons, because counts were too low. In a later analysis, most CMV-associated TCR beta chains were found to appear HLA-restricted, with HLA associations seemingly driven largely by CMV exposure. For the cohort, immune exposure information was limited to CMV serostatus. A later genetic analysis associated a missense DCLRE1C variant with V-gene and J-gene trimming of TCR beta chains, and an independent cohort replicated the association. Roughly uniform sequencing depth across donors was assumed in presence/absence analyses, although this assumption may not hold. Linkage disequilibrium might explain the correlated functional status among segregating V segments, but an unknown experimental factor could not be excluded. In an earlier analysis of about 600 of the donors, most TCR beta V segments appeared in productive rearrangements about 90% or about 30% of the time, broadly matching IMGT annotations. Because HLA typing was missing for some donors at each locus, association tests included only the typed subset. The sequencing pipeline was judged likely to have produced a cluster of highly shared sequence variants as a technical artifact. While some public TCRs were present in many individuals, most TCR sequences turned up only very rarely across donors. Some IMGT-functional V segments, including TRBV6-2 and TRBV6-3, could not be told apart with the 87-base-pair reads, so those segments were excluded. According to a later genetic analysis, donors in an Asian-associated ancestry cluster had fewer N-insertions in productive TCRs than the approximately 650-donor mean. A later analysis reported that several top co-occurrence clusters appeared linked to parvovirus B19, influenza, CMV and Epstein-Barr virus. A further reported finding was that TCR beta sequences accurately predicted the HLA-A and HLA-B alleles for most subjects in the first cohort.

To note about this clone: The specificity of this receptor is unknown. One base away there is no much larger clone; base qualities are not given.

V and J are truncated by 5 bases and 0 bases respectively, leaving an intervening sequence of 8 bases. Inclusive of the bounding cysteine and phenylalanine, the CDR3 is 14 residues long. Solely the CDR3 DNA is kept, with 42 bases framed from the first base. The germline V gene supplies CDR1 SNHLY and CDR2 FYNNEI. The cohort comprised 666 healthy bone marrow donors. At the time of sampling, every cohort member was nominally healthy, though immune exposures that went unrecorded were likely present. The donor tested CMV seropositive, placing the donor among the 310 or so seropositive members of the cohort. A peripheral blood sample was provided by each donor, and peripheral blood mononuclear cells were used for TCR beta sequencing. Genomic DNA extraction from the blood cell samples was performed with the Qiagen DNeasy Blood Extraction Kit. The receptor library was made with the immunoSEQ multiplex PCR assay. The multiplex PCR relied on a mix of 60 forward primers for TCR Vbeta segments and 13 reverse primers for TCR Jbeta segments. Amplification of the CDR3 region of rearranged TCR beta genes was performed with a multiplex PCR assay on genomic DNA. On the Illumina HiSeq System, the amplified TCR beta libraries were sequenced as 87-base-pair reads. Per the source publication's procedure: Across the 700 or so repertoires, a later analysis counted 80 million or so unique TCR beta chains, approximately 10 million of which were shared by at least two donors. A nearest-neighbor algorithm error-corrected the raw reads and collapsed the reads into unique sequences, merging closely related sequences to remove PCR and sequencing errors. Alignment of CDR3 sequences to IMGT reference sequences was used to assign V, D and J gene segments. Each retained sequence needed at least a six-nucleotide match to both a V gene segment and a J gene segment. Rearrangements were called productive when the CDR3 lacked stop codons and stayed in frame with V and J; all others were non-productive. CDR3 was defined according to IMGT convention as the region running from the second conserved V-encoded cysteine to the conserved J-encoded phenylalanine. In an earlier analysis of around 640 of the donors, sequences lacking an unambiguous match to a single V gene segment were excluded. In an earlier analysis of about 590 of the donors, a V segment was called functional when productive rearrangements were above 56.7%, and segregating when the standard deviation between donors exceeded 5%. A statistical classification framework was developed to diagnose cytomegalovirus status using the catalog of TCR beta chain sequences. In a later analysis, TCR nucleotide sequences were compared against IMGT/GENE-DB human TR gene sequences so that V and J genes could be assigned. A later analysis assigned CDR3 sequences and most-parsimonious VDJ recombination scenarios with the TCRdist pipeline. In a later analysis, each TCR beta chain was defined by its CDR3 amino acid sequence together with its V-gene family, and reads without a unique V-gene family were excluded. As a way to deal with suspected cross-contamination and a sequencing artifact, a later analysis dropped 640 or so nucleotide sequences that were highly shared and had low generation probability. In a later analysis, a clonal expansion index was calculated for each public chain from normalized within-repertoire ranks of inferred template counts. Generation probabilities in a later analysis came from a VDJ recombination model fitted to out-of-frame rearrangements, and those results were checked against IGoR. In a later analysis, hypergeometric tests were used to score TCR-TCR, TCR-HLA and TCR-CMV co-occurrence, with a repertoire-size bias correction applied to TCR pairs. In a later analysis, false discovery rates were estimated by permuting HLA or CMV assignments 20 times. In a later analysis, co-occurring TCRs were grouped using DBSCAN, and TCRdist sequence similarity was added for clustering within HLA-allele-positive subsets. Repertoires with fewer than 30,000 or more than 120,000 public chains, plus five repertoires with anomalous nucleotide sharing, were excluded from co-occurrence clustering. TCRdb took over this immuneACCESS table, retaining in-frame rearrangements with V and J assigned. Such tables are incomplete; in checked studies, under half of the missing clones stem from an unresolved V gene, and the remainder is unexplained. V and J calls and clone size are copied from that table; D and trimming were computed from the DNA. This sample lists 180,000 or so clones; over 65% were detected once. The ten largest make up roughly 3.6% of the sample.

Sequences were obtained from PBMCs. The TCR sequence derives from a woman aged 60-75 years in good health and CMV-seropositive. The chain links TRBV2 with TRBJ1-5, with the D segment identity uncertain. The CDR3 sequence is CASSISSSNQPQHF. The sequence in DNA is TGTGCCAGCAGTATATCGTCTAGCAATCAGCCCCAGCATTTT.